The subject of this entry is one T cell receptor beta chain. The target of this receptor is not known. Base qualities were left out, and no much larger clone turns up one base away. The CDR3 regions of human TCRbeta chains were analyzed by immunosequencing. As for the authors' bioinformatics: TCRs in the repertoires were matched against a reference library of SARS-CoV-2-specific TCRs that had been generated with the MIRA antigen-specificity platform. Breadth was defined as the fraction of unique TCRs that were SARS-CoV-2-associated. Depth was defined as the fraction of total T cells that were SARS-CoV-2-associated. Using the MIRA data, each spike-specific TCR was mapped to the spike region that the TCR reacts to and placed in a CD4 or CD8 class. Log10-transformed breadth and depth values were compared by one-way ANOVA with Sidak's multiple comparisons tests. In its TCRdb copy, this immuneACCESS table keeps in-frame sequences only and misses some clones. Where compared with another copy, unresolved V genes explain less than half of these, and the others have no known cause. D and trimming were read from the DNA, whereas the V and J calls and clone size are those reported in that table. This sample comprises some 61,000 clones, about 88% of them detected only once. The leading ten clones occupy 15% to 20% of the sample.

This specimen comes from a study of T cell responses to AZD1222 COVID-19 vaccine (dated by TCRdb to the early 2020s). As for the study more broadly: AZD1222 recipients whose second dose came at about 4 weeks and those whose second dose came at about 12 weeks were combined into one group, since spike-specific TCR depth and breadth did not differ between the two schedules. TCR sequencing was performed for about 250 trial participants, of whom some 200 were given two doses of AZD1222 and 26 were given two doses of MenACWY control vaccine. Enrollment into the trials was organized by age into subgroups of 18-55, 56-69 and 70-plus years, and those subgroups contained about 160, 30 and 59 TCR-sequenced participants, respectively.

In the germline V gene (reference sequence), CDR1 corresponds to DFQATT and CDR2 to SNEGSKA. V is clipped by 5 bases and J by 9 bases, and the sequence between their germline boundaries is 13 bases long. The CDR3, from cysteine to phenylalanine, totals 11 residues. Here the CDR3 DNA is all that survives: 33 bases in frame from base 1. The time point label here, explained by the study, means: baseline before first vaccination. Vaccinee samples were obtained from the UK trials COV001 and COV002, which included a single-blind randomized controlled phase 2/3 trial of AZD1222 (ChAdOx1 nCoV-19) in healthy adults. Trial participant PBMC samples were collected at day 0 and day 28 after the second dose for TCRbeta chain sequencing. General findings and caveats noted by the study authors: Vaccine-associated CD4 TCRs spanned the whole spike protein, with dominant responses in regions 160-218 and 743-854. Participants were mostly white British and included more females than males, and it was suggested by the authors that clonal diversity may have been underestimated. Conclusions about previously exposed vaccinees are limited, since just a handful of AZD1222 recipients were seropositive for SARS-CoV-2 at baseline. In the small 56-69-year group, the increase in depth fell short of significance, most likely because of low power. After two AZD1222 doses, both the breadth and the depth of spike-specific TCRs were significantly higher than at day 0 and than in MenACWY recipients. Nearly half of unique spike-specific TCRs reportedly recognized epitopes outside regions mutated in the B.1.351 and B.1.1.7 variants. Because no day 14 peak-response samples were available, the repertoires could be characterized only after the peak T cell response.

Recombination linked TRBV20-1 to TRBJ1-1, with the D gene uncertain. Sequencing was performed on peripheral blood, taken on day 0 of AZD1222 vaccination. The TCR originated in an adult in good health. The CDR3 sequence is CSASPGLQAFF. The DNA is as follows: TGCAGTGCTTCACCCGGACTTCAAGCTTTCTTT.